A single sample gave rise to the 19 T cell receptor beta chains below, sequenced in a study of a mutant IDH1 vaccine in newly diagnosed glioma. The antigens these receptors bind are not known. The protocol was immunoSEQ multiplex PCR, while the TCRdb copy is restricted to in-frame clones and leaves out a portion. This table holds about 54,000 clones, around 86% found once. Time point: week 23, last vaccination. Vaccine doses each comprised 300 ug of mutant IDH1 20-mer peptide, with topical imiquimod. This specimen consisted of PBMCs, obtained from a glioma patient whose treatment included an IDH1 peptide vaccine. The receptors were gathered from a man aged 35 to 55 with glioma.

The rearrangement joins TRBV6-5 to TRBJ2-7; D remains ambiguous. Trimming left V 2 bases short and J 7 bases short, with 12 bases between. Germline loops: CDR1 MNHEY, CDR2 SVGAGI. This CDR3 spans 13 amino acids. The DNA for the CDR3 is TGTGCCAGCAGTTACCAATACTACGAGGAGCAGTACTTC. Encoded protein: CASSYQYYEEQYF.

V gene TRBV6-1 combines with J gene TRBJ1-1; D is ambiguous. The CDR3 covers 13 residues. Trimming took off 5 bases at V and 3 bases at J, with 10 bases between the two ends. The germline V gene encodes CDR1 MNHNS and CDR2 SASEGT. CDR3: CASSTPWDTEAFF. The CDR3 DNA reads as TGTGCCAGCAGTACCCCCTGGGACACTGAAGCTTTCTTT.

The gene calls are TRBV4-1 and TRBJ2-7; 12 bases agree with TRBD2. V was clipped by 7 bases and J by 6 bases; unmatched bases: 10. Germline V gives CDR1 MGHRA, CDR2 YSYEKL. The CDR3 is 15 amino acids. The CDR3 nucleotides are TGCGCCAGCACCCACGGACTAGCGGGAAAGGGCGAGCAGTACTTC. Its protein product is CASTHGLAGKGEQYF.

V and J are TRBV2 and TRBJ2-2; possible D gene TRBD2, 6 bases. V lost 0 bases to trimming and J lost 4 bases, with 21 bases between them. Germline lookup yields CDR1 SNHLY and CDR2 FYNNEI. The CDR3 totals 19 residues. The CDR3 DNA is TGTGCCAGCAGTGAAGCGCGGCGACTAGTGGCGTACGGCACCGGGGAGCTGTTTTTT. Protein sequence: CASSEARRLVAYGTGELFF.

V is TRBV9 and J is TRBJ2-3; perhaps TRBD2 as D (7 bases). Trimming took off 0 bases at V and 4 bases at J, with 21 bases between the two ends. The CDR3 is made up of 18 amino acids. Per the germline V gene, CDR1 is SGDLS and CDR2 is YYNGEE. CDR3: CASSVAGYIGGGSDTQYF. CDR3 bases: TGTGCCAGCAGCGTAGCCGGGTACATAGGGGGGGGCTCAGATACGCAGTATTTT.

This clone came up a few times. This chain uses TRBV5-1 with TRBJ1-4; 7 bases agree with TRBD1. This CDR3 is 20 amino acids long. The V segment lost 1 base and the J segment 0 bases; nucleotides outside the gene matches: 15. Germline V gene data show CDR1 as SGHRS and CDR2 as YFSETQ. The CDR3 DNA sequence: TGCGCCAGCAGCTTGTTTCCAGGGGGGGTCTATTTCGCAACTAATGAAAAACTGTTTTTT. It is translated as CASSLFPGGVYFATNEKLFF.

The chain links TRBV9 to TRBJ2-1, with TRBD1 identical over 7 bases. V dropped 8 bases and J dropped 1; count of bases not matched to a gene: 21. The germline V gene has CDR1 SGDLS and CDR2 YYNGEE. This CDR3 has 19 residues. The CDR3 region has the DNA TGTGCCAGTACCCCTTATAACAGGGGCCCAAGTTCATCCTACAATGAGCAGTTCTTC. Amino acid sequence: CASTPYNRGPSSSYNEQFF.

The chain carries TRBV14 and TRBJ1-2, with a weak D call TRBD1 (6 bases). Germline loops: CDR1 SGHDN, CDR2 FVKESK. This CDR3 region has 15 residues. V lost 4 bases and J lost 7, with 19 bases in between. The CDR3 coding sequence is TGTGCCAGCAGCCCGACAGGTGGGAGATCTGGTGGCTACACCTTC. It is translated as CASSPTGGRSGGYTF. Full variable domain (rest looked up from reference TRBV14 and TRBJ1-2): EAGVTQFPSHSVIEKGQTVTLRCDPISGHDNLYWYRRVMGKEIKFLLHFVKESKQDESGMPNNRFLAERTGGTYSTLKVQPAELEDSGVYFCASSPTGGRSGGYTFGSGTRLTVV.

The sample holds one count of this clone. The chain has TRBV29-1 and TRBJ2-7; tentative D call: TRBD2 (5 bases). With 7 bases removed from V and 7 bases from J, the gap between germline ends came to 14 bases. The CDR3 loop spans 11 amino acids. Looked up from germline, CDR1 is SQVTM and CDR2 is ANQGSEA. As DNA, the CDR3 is TGCAGCGCTACCAGGACGGGAGAGCAGTACTTC. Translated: CSATRTGEQYF.

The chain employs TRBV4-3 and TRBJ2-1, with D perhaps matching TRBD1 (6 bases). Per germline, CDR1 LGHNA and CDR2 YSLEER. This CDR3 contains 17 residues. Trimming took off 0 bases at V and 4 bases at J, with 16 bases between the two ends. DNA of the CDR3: TGCGCCAGCAGCCAAGATCTGGGACAAGCCAAATACAATGAGCAGTTCTTC. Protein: CASSQDLGQAKYNEQFF.

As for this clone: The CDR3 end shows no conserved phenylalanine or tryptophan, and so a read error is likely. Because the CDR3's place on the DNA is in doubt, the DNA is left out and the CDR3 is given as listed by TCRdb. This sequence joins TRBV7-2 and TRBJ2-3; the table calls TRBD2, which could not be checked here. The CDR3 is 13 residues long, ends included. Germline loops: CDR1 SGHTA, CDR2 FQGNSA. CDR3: CASSSSAGGPIVS.

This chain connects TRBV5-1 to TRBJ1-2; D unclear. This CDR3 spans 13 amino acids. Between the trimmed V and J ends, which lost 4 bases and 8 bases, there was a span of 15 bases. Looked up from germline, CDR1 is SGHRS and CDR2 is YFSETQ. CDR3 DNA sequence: TGCGCCAGCAGCCCTGGCCTGGTAGGAGGCTACACCTTC. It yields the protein CASSPGLVGGYTF.

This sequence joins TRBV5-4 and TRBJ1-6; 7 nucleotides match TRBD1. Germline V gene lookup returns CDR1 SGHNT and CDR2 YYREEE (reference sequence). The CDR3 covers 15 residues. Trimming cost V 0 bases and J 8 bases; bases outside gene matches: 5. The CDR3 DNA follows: TGTGCCAGCAGCTTGGAACAGGGGAATTATTCACCCCTCCACTTT. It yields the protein CASSLEQGNYSPLHF. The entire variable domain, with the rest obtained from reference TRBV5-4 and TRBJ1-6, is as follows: ETGVTQSPTHLIKTRGQQVTLRCSSQSGHNTVSWYQQALGQGPQFIFQYYREEENGRGNFPPRFSGLQFPNYSSELNVNALELDDSALYLCASSLEQGNYSPLHFGNGTRLTVT.

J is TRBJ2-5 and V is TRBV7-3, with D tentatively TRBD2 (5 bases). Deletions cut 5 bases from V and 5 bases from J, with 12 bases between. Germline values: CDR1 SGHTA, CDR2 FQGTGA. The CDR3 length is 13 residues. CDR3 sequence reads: CASSRGIFETQYF. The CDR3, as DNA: TGTGCCAGCAGCCGAGGGATTTTTGAGACCCAGTACTTC.

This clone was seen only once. CDR3 sequence reads: CASGFGTSGFYEQYF. The CDR3 region has the DNA TGTGCTAGTGGTTTTGGCACTAGCGGGTTTTACGAGCAGTACTTC. The chain links TRBV12-5 to TRBJ2-7, with 9 nucleotides matching TRBD2. The V and J ends lost 3 bases and 4 bases, in that order; junction bases with no gene match: 7. The CDR3 extends over 15 amino acids. The V gene's germline CDR1 is LGHNT and CDR2 FRNRAP.

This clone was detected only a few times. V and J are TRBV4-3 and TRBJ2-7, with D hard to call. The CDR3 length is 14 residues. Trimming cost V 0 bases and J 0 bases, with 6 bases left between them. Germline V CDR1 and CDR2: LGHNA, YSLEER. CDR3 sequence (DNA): TGCGCCAGCAGCCAAGACAGCCACTCCTACGAGCAGTACTTC. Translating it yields CASSQDSHSYEQYF.

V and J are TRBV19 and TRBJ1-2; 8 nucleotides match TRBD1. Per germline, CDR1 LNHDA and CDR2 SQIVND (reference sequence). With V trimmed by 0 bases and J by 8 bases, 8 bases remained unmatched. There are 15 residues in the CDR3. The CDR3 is CASSIDSNRGRGYTF. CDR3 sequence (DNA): TGTGCCAGTAGTATAGATAGCAACAGGGGGAGAGGCTACACCTTC.

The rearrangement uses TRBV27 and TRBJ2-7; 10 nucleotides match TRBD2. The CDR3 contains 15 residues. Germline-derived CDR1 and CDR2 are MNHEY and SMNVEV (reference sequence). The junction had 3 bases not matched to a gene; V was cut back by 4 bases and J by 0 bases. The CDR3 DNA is TGTGCCAGCAGTTCGTGGACTAGCGGCTCCTACGAGCAGTACTTC. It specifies CASSSWTSGSYEQYF.

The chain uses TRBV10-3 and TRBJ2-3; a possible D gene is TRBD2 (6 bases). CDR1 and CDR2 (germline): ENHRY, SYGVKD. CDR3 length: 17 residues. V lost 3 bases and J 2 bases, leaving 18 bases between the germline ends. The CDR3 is CAISERVLSSATDTQYF. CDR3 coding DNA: TGTGCCATCAGTGAAAGGGTGTTGTCTAGCGCCACAGATACGCAGTATTTT.